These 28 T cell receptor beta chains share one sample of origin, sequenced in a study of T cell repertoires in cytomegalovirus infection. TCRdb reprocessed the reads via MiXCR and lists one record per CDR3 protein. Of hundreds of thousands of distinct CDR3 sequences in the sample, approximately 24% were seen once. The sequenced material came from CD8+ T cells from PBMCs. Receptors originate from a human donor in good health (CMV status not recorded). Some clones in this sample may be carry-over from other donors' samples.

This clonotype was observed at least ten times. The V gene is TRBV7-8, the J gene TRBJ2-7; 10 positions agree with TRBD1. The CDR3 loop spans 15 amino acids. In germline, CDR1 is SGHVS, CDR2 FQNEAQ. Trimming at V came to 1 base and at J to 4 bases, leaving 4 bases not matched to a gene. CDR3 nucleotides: TGTGCCAGCAGCTTAGTAGGACAGGGGGGTTACGAGCAGTACTTC. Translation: CASSLVGQGGYEQYF.

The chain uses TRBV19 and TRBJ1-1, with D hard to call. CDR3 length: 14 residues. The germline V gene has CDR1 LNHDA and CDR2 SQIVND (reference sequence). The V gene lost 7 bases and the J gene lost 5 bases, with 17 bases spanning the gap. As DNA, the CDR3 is TGTGCCAGTAACGGACCTCGGTTTCGGACTGAAGCTTTCTTT. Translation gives CASNGPRFRTEAFF.

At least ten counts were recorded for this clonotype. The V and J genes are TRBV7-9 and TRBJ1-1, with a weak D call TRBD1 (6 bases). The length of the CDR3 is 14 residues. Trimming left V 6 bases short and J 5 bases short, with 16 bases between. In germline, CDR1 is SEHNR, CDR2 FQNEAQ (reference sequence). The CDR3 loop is CASRPGQTGTEAFF. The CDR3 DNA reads TGTGCCAGCAGACCTGGACAGACGGGTACTGAAGCTTTCTTT.

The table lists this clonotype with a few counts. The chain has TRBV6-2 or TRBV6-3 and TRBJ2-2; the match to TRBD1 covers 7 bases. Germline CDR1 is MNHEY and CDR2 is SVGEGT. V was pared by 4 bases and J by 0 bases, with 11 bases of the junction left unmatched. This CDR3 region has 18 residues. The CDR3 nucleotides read TGTGCCAGCAGTTCTCTTATACAGGGGACCGCGAACACCGGGGAGCTGTTTTTT. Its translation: CASSSLIQGTANTGELFF.

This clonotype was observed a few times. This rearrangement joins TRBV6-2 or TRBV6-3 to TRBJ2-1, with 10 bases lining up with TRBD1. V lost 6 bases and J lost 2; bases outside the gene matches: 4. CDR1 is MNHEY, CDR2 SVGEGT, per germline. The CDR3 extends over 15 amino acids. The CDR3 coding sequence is TGTGCCAGCAGCTGGGACAGGGGTACCTACAATGAGCAGTTCTTC. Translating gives CASSWDRGTYNEQFF.

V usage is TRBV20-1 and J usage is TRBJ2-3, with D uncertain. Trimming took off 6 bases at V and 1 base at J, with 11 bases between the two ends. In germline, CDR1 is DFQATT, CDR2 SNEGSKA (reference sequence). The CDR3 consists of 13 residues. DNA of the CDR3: TGCAGTGCCCTTAGCCGGCGCACAGATACGCAGTATTTT. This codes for CSALSRRTDTQYF.

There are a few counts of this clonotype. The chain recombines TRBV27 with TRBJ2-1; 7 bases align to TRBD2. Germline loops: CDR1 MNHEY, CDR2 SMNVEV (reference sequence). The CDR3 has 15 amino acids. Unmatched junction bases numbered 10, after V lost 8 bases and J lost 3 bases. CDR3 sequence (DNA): TGTGCCAGCGGTACCCGGGACTACCTCTACAATGAGCAGTTCTTC. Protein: CASGTRDYLYNEQFF.

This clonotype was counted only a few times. CDR3 DNA sequence: TGTGCCAGCAGCCACCAGGGGGCAAGGGAAAAACTGTTTTTT. This codes for CASSHQGAREKLFF. V usage is TRBV12-3 or TRBV12-4 and J usage is TRBJ1-4, with TRBD1 matching over 8 bases. The CDR3 runs to 14 residues. V lost 6 bases to trimming and J lost 8 bases; unmatched junction nucleotides: 8.

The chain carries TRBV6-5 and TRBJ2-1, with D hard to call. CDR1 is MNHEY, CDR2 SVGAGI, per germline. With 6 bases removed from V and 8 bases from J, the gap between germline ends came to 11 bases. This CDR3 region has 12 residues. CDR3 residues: CASRKTWDEQFF. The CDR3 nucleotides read TGTGCCAGCAGGAAGACCTGGGATGAGCAGTTCTTC.

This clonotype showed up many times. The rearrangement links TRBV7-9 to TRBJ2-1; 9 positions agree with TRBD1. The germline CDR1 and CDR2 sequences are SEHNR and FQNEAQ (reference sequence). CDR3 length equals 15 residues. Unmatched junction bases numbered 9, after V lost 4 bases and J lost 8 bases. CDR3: CASSWGQGKAYEQFF. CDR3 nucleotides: TGTGCCAGCAGCTGGGGACAGGGTAAAGCATATGAGCAGTTCTTC.

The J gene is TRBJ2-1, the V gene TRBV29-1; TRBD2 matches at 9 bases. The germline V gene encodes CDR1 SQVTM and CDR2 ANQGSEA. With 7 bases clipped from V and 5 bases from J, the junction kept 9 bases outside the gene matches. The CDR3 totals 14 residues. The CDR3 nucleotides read TGCAGCGACGACTCTAGCGGGGAAAACAATGAGCAGTTCTTC. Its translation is CSDDSSGENNEQFF.

CDR3 sequence reads: CSVETGKNTEAFF. The CDR3 DNA reads as TGCAGCGTTGAAACAGGGAAGAACACTGAAGCTTTCTTT. J is TRBJ1-1 and V is TRBV29-1; D is possibly TRBD1 (6 bases). Germline loops: CDR1 SQVTM, CDR2 ANQGSEA. V gave up 2 bases and J gave up 1 base, with 8 bases separating them. The CDR3 consists of 13 residues.

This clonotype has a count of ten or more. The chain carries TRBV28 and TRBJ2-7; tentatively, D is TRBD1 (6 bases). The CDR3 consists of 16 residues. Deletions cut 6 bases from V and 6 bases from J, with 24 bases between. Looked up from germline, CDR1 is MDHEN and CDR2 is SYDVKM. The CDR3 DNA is TGTGCCAGCAGCTCTAGAGACACAGGATTAGGGGGCGAGCAGTACTTC. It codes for CASSSRDTGLGGEQYF.

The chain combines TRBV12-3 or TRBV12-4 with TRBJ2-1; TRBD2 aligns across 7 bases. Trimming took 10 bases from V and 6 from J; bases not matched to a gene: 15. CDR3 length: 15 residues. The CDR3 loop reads CATTSAGVRSNEQFF. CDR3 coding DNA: TGTGCCACCACGTCGGCGGGGGTAAGGAGCAATGAGCAGTTCTTC.

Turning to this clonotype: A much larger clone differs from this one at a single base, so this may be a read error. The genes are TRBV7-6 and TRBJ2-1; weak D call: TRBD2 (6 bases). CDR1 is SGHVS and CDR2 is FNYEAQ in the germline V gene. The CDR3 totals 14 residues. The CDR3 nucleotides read TGTGTCAGCAGCTTAGCGGAGGGGCGGGATGAGCAGTTCTTC. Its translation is CVSSLAEGRDEQFF.

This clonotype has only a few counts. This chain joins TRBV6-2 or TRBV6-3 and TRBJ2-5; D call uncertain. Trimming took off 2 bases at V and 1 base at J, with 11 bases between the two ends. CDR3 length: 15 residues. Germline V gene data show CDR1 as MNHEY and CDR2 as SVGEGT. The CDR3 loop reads CASSYVVGTQETQYF. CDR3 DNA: TGTGCCAGCAGTTACGTGGTGGGAACCCAAGAGACCCAGTACTTC.

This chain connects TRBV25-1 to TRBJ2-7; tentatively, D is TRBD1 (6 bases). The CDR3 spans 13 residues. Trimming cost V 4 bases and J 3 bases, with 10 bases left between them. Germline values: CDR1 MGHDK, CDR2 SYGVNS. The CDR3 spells CASSGTAGYEQYV. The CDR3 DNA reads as TGTGCCAGCAGTGGGACAGCTGGCTACGAGCAGTACGTC.

The CDR3 DNA sequence: TGTACCAGCAGCTTAGAGGACGGTGACTACGAGCAGTACGTC. Its translation is CTSSLEDGDYEQYV. The chain links TRBV7-9 to TRBJ2-7; D gene ambiguous. The length of the CDR3 is 14 residues. CDR1 SEHNR and CDR2 FQNEAQ come from the germline V gene (reference sequence).

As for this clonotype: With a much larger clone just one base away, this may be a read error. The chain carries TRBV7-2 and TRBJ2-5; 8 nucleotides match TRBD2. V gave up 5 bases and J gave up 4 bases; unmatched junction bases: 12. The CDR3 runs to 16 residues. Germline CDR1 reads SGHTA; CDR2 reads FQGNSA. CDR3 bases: TGTGCCAGCAGCGAGATACTAGCGGAGGGTCGAGAGACCCAGTACTTC. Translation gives CASSEILAEGRETQYF.

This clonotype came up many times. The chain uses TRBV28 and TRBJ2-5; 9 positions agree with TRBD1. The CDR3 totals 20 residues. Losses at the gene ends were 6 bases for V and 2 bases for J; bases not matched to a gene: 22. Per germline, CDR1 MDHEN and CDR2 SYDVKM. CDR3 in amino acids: CASSYPPGQGIVLSQETQYF. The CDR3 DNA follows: TGTGCCAGCAGCTATCCTCCGGGACAGGGTATAGTGTTGAGTCAAGAGACCCAGTACTTC.

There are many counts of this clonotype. The CDR3 nucleotides are TGTGCCAGCAGCTTAGCGTTGGCGCGGGACACTGAAGCTTTCTTT. Amino acid sequence: CASSLALARDTEAFF. The gene calls are TRBV7-6 and TRBJ1-1, with D uncertain. This CDR3 is 15 amino acids long. Trimming cost V 0 bases and J 3 bases, with 11 bases left between them. Germline lookup yields CDR1 SGHVS and CDR2 FNYEAQ.

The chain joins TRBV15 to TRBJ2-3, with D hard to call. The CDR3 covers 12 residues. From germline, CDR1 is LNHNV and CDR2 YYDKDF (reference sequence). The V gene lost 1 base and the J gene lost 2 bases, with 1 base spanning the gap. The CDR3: CATSRATDTQYF. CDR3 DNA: TGTGCCACCAGCAGAGCCACAGATACGCAGTATTTT.

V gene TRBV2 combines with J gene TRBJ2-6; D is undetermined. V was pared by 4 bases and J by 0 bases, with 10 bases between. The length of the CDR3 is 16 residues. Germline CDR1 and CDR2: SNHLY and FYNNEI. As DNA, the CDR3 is TGTGCCAGCAGTGCCCCAGAGCTCTCTGGGGCCAACGTCCTGACTTTC. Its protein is CASSAPELSGANVLTF.

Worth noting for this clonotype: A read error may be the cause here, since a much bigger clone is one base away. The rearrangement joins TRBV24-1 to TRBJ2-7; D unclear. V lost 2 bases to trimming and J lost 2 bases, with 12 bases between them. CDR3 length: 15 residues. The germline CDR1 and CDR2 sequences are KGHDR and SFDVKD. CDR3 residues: CATSDSQVAAYEQYV. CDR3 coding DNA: TGTGCCACCAGTGATTCGCAGGTCGCCGCCTACGAGCAGTACGTC.

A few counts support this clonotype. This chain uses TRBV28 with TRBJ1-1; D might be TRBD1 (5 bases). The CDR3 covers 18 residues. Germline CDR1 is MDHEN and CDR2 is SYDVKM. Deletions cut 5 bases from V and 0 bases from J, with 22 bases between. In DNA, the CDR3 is TGTGCCAGCAGTAGCCCTCGGGGGTCCTTGGCCCTGAACACTGAAGCTTTCTTT. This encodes CASSSPRGSLALNTEAFF.

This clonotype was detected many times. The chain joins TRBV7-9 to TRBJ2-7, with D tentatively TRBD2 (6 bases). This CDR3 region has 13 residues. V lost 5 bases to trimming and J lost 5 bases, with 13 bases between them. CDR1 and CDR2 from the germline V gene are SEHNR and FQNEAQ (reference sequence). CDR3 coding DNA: TGTGCCAGCAGCGACGGGACTCCGCACGAGCAGTACGTC. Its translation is CASSDGTPHEQYV.

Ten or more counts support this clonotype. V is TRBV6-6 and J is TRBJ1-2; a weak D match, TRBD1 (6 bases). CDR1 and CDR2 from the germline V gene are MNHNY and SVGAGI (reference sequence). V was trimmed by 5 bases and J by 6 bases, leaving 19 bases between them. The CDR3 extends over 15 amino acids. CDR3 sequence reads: CASSLRGMGLDGYTF. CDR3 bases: TGTGCCAGCAGTCTCAGGGGTATGGGGCTTGATGGCTACACCTTC.

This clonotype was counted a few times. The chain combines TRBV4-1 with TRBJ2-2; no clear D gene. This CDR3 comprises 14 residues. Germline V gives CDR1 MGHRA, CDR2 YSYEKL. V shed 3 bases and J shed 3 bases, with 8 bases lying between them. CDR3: CASSQRAYTGELFF. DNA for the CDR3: TGCGCCAGCAGCCAGCGCGCCTACACCGGGGAGCTGTTTTTT.